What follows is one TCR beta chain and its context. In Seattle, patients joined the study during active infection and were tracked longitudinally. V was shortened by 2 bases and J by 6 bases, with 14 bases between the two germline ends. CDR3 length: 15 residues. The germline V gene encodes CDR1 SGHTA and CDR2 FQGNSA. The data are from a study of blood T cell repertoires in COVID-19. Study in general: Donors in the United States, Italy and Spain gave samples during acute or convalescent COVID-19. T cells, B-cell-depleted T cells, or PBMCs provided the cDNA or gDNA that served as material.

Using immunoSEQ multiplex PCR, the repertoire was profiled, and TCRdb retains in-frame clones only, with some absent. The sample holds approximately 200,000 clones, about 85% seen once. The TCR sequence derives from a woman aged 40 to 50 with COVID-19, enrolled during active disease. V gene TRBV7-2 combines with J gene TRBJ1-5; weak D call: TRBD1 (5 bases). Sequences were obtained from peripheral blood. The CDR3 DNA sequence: TGTGCCAGCAGCTTACAAGCGCAGGGAGGTCAGCCCCAGCATTTT. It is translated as CASSLQAQGGQPQHF.